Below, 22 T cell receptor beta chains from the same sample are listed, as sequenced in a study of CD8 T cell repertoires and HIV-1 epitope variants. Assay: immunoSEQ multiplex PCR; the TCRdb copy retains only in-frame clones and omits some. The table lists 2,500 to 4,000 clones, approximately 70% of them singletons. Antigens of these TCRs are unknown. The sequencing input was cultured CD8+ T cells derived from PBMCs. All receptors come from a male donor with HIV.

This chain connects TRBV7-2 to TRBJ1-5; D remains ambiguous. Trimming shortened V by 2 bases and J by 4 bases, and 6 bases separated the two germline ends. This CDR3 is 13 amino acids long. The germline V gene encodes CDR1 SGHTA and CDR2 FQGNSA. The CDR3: CASSLRPNQPQHF. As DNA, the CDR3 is TGTGCCAGCAGCTTACGGCCTAATCAGCCCCAGCATTTT. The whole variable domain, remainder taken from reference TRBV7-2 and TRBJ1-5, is GAGVSQSPSNKVTEKGKDVELRCDPISGHTALYWYRQSLGQGLEFLIYFQGNSAPDKSGLPSDRFSAERTGGSVSTLTIQRTQQEDSAVYLCASSLRPNQPQHFGDGTRLSIL.

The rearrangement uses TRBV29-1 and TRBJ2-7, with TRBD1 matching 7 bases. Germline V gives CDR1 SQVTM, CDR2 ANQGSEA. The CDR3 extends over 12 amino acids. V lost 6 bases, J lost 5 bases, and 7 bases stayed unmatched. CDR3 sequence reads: CSVDRDSDEQYF. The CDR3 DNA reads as TGCAGCGTGGACCGGGACAGCGACGAGCAGTACTTC.

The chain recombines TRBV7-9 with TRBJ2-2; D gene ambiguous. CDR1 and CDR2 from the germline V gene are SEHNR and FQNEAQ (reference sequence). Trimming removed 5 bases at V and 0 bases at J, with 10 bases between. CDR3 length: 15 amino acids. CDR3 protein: CASSPAEANTGELFF. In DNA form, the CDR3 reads TGTGCCAGCAGCCCAGCAGAAGCGAACACCGGGGAGCTGTTTTTT.

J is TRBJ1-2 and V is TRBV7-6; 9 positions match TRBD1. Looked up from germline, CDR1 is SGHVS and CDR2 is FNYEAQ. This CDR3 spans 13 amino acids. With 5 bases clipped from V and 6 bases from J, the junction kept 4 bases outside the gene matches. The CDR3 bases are TGTGCCAGCAGCGGACAGGGGTGGAATGGCTACACCTTC. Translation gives CASSGQGWNGYTF.

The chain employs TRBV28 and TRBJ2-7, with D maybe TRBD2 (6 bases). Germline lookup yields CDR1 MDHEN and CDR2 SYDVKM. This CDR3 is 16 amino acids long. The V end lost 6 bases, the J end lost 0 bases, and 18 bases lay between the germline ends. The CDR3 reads CASSYRFGRSSYEQYF. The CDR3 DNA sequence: TGTGCCAGCAGCTATCGGTTTGGGAGGAGCTCCTACGAGCAGTACTTC.

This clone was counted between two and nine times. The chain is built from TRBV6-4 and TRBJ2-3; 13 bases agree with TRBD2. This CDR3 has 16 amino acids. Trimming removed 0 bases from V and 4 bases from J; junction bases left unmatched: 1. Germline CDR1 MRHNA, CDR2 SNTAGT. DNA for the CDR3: TGTGCCAGCAGTGACTCAACTAGCGGGGGGGCAGATACGCAGTATTTT. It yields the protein CASSDSTSGGADTQYF.

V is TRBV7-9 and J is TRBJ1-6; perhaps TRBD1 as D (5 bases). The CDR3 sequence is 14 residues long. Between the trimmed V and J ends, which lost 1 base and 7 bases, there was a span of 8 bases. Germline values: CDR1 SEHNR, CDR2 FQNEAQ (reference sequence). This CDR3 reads CASSLVGTNSPLHF. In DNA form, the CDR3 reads TGTGCCAGCAGCTTAGTTGGGACGAATTCACCCCTCCACTTT.

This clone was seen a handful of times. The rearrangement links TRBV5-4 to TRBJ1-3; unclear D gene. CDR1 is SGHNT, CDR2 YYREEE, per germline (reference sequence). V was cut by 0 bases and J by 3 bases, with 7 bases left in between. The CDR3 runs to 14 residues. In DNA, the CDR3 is TGTGCCAGCAGCTTGGTGGGAGATGGAAACACCATATATTTT. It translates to CASSLVGDGNTIYF.

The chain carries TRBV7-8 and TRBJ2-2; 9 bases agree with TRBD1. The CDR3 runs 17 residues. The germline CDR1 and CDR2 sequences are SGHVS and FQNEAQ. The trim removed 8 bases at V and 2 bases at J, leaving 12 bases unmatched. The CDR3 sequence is CASSISRTGVNTGELFF. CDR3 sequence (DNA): TGTGCCAGCTCTATTTCCAGGACAGGGGTTAACACCGGGGAGCTGTTTTTT.

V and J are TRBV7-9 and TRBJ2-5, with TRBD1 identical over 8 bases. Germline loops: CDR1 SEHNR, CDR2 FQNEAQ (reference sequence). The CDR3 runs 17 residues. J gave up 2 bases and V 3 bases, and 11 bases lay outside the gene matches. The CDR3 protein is CASSFQGASGGQETQYF. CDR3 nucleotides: TGTGCCAGCAGCTTCCAGGGGGCCTCGGGTGGTCAAGAGACCCAGTACTTC.

Here the CDR3 DNA reads TGTGCCAGCAGCTCCGTTACAAGGGGATCTACTAACTATGGCTACACCTTC. It translates to CASSSVTRGSTNYGYTF. The chain links TRBV7-9 to TRBJ1-2, with D perhaps matching TRBD1 (5 bases). This CDR3 contains 17 residues. V shed 4 bases and J shed 0 bases, with 18 bases lying between them. The germline V gene encodes CDR1 SEHNR and CDR2 FQNEAQ (reference sequence).

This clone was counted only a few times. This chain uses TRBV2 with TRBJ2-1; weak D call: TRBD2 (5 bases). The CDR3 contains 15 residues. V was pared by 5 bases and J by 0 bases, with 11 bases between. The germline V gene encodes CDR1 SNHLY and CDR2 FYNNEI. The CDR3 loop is CASSHSVSSYNEQFF. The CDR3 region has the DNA TGTGCCAGCAGTCATAGCGTCAGCTCCTACAATGAGCAGTTCTTC.

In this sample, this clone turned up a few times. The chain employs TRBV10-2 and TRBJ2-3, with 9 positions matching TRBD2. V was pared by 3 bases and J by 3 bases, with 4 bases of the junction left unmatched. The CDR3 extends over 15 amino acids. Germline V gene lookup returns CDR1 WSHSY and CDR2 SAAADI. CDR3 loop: CASSETLAGTDTQYF. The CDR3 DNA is TGCGCCAGCAGTGAAACGCTAGCGGGGACAGATACGCAGTATTTT.

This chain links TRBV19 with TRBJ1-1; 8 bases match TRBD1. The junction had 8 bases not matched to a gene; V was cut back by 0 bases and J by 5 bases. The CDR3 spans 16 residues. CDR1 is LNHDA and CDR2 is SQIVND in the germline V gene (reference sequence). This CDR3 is CASSIDQRQGNTEAFF. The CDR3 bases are TGTGCCAGTAGTATAGATCAGAGACAGGGGAATACTGAAGCTTTCTTT.

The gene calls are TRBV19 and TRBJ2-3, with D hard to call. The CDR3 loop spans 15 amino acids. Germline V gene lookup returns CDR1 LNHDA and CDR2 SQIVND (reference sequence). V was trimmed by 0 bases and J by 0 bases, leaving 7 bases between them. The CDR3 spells CASSIDSGSTDTQYF. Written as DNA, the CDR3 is TGTGCCAGTAGTATAGACAGTGGGAGCACAGATACGCAGTATTTT.

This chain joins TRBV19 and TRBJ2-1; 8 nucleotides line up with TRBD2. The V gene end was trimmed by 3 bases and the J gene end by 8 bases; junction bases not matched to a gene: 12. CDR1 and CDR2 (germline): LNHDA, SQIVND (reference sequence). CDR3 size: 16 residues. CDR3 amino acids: CASSMYPGGPSDEQFF. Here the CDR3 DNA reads TGTGCCAGTAGTATGTACCCGGGAGGGCCTAGCGATGAGCAGTTCTTC.

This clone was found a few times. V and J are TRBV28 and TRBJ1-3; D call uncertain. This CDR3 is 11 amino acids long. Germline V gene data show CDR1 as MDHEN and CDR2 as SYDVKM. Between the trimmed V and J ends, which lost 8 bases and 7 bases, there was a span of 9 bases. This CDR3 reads CASRFGNTIYF. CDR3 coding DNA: TGTGCCAGCCGATTTGGCAACACCATATATTTT.

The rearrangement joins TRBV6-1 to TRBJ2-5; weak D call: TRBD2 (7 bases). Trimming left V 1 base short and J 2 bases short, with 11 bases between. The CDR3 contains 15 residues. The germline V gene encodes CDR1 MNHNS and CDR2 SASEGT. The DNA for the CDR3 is TGTGCCAGCAGTGAAGTGGGGGGGCGGCAAGAGACCCAGTACTTC. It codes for CASSEVGGRQETQYF.

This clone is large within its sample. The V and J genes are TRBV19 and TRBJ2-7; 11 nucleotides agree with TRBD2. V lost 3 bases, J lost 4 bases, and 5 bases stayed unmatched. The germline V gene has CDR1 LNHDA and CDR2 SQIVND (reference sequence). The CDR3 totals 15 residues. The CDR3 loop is CASSIRLAGIYEQYF. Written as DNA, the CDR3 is TGTGCCAGTAGTATCCGACTAGCGGGGATTTACGAGCAGTACTTC.

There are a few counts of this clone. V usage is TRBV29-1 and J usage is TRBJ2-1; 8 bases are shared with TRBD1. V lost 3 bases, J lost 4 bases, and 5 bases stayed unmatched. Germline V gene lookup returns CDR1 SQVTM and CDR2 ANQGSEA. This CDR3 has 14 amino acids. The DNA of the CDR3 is TGCAGCGTTGACCACTGGGACAGGTACAATGAGCAGTTCTTC. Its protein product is CSVDHWDRYNEQFF.

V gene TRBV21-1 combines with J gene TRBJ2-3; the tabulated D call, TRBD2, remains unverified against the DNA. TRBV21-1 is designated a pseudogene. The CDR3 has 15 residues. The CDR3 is CASSSSGSGTDTQYF. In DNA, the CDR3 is TGTGCCAGCAGTTCTAGCGGATCGGGCACAGATACGCAGTATTTT.

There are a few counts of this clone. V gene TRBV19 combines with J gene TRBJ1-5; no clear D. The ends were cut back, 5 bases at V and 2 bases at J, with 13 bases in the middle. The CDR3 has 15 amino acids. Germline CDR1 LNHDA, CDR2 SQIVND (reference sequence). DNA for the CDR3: TGTGCCAGTAGTGTCGGGGAATGGGGCAATCAGCCCCAGCATTTT. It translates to CASSVGEWGNQPQHF.